This T cell receptor (beta chain) was obtained from a study of T cells in Graves' hyperthyroidism and ophthalmopathy. Germline V CDR1 and CDR2: SNHLY, FYNNEI. The CDR3 spans 13 residues. V trimming: 6 bases; J trimming: 4 bases; junction bases outside the gene matches: 4. Diagnoses were established using clinical symptoms, serum thyroxine and TRAb, thyroid ultrasound and orbital computed tomography. Isolation of PBMCs was performed on around 9.8 ml fresh peripheral blood. Researchers took RNA transcripts and amplified the TCR beta CDR3 regions from them. The HTBI primer set was used in a first-round RT-PCR of the TCR CDR3. Each CDR3 protein gets one entry after TCRdb re-called the multiplex PCR reads with MiXCR. The sample has under 350,000 distinct CDR3 sequences; around 13% are singletons. This clonotype was seen at least ten times.

The sequence was obtained from a woman aged 40 to 50 with Graves' hyperthyroidism. Source material: blood. The J gene is TRBJ1-2, the V gene TRBV2; the match to TRBD1 covers 8 bases. For the CDR3, the DNA is TGTGCCAGCAGGGCGACAGGGGTCTATGGCTACACCTTC. Translation gives CASRATGVYGYTF.